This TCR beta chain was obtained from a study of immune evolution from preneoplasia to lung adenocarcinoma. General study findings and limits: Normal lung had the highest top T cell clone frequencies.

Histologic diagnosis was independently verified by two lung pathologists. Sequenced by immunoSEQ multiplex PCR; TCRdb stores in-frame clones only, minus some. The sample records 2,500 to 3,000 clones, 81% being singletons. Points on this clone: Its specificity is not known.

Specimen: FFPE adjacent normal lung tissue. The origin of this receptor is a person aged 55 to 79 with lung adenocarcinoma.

The CDR3 region has the DNA TGTGCCAGCAGCGTAGGTGCAGGGATGGGCGAGACCCAGTACTTC. It is translated as CASSVGAGMGETQYF. The chain is built from TRBV9 and TRBJ2-5; possible D gene TRBD1, 5 bases. This CDR3 has 15 amino acids. The germline V gene has CDR1 SGDLS and CDR2 YYNGEE. Trimming removed 0 bases from V and 5 bases from J, with 14 bases in between.